These T cell receptor beta chains were read from a single sample in a study of cytotoxic CD8 clonotypes in ibrutinib-treated CLL. The protocol was immunoSEQ multiplex PCR, while the TCRdb copy is restricted to in-frame clones and leaves out a portion. The repertoire has 110,000 to 150,000 clones, 85% to 95% of them found once; the top ten carry 10% to 12%. Here the sequenced sample was PBMCs, taken after 12 months of ibrutinib treatment. The source is a human donor with chronic lymphocytic leukemia. CDR3s include the opening cysteine and the closing phenylalanine or tryptophan. Each record gives: clone size, D gene, V gene, J gene, CDR3 protein, CDR3 DNA. The D gene is left open where the match is weak. A row's size may be missing; if present it is once, few, many or a size class.

size: .
D: .
V: TRBV18
J: TRBJ2-1
CDR3: CASSALDSNEQFF
DNA: TGTGCCAGCTCAGCCCTAGATTCCAATGAGCAGTTCTTC

size: .
D: TRBD1
V: TRBV9
J: TRBJ2-7
CDR3: CASSSNRGEQYF
DNA: TGCGCCAGCAGCTCAAACAGGGGCGAGCAGTACTTC

size: .
D: .
V: TRBV7-2
J: TRBJ2-6
CDR3: CASSPHFSGANVLTF
DNA: TGTGCCAGCAGCCCCCATTTCTCTGGGGCCAACGTCCTGACTTTC

size: .
D: TRBD1
V: TRBV4-2
J: TRBJ2-4
CDR3: CASSQDRQGGLAKNIQYF
DNA: TGTGCCAGCAGCCAAGATCGACAGGGCGGGCTAGCCAAAAACATTCAGTACTTC

size: .
D: .
V: TRBV18
J: TRBJ1-2
CDR3: CASSPRQTENYGYTF
DNA: TGTGCCAGCTCCCCTAGACAGACTGAAAACTATGGCTACACCTTC

size: .
D: TRBD1
V: TRBV15
J: TRBJ1-5
CDR3: CATSVNRGDQPQHF
DNA: TGTGCCACCAGCGTTAACAGGGGGGATCAGCCCCAGCATTTT

size: .
D: TRBD2
V: TRBV9
J: TRBJ2-4
CDR3: CASSVASGTSGTSPQYF
DNA: TGTGCCAGCAGCGTAGCGTCCGGGACTAGCGGGACCAGTCCTCAGTACTTC

size: .
D: .
V: TRBV27
J: TRBJ2-5
CDR3: CASSPHSGSQETQYF
DNA: TGTGCCAGCAGTCCCCATTCAGGGTCCCAAGAGACCCAGTACTTC

size: .
D: TRBD2
V: TRBV2
J: TRBJ2-1
CDR3: CASRGASGSFGQFF
DNA: TGTGCCAGCCGAGGGGCTAGCGGGAGTTTCGGGCAGTTCTTC

size: .
D: .
V: TRBV11-2
J: TRBJ2-1
CDR3: CASSLGQSNEQFF
DNA: TGTGCCAGCAGCTTAGGGCAGTCCAATGAGCAGTTCTTC

size: .
D: .
V: TRBV18
J: TRBJ1-5
CDR3: CASSPGENQPQHF
DNA: TGTGCCAGCTCACCAGGGGAGAATCAGCCCCAGCATTTT

size: once
D: .
V: TRBV18
J: TRBJ2-5
CDR3: CASSPKQETQYF
DNA: TGTGCCAGCTCACCTAAACAAGAGACCCAGTACTTC

size: .
D: .
V: TRBV6-5
J: TRBJ2-7
CDR3: CASSSLLLEQYF
DNA: TGTGCCAGCAGTTCCCTTCTACTCGAGCAGTACTTC

size: .
D: TRBD1
V: TRBV28
J: TRBJ2-7
CDR3: CASRTTGSWHEQYF
DNA: TGTGCCAGCAGAACGACAGGGTCATGGCACGAGCAGTACTTC

size: .
D: .
V: TRBV5-1
J: TRBJ2-2
CDR3: CASSFNRFAGTGELFF
DNA: TGCGCCAGCAGCTTCAACCGTTTCGCGGGCACCGGGGAGCTGTTTTTT

size: .
D: .
V: TRBV18
J: TRBJ1-1
CDR3: CASSQSEYTEAFF
DNA: TGTGCCAGCTCACAATCAGAATACACTGAAGCTTTCTTT

size: .
D: TRBD2
V: TRBV28
J: TRBJ2-1
CDR3: CASSLGLAGDSDYNEQFF
DNA: TGTGCCAGCAGTTTGGGACTAGCGGGAGACTCGGACTACAATGAGCAGTTCTTC

size: .
D: TRBD1
V: TRBV7-2
J: TRBJ1-5
CDR3: CASNLGGQVNNQPQHF
DNA: TGTGCCAGCAACCTGGGGGGACAGGTGAACAATCAGCCCCAGCATTTT

size: .
D: .
V: TRBV19
J: TRBJ1-2
CDR3: CASSIDPIQGGIYGYTF
DNA: TGTGCCAGTAGTATAGATCCGATACAGGGAGGGATCTATGGCTACACCTTC

size: .
D: TRBD1
V: TRBV10-2
J: TRBJ2-1
CDR3: CASSSSGQGDSYNEQFF
DNA: TGCGCCAGCAGCTCCTCGGGACAGGGAGATTCCTACAATGAGCAGTTCTTC

size: .
D: .
V: TRBV30
J: TRBJ1-5
CDR3: CAWSVPGYSNQPQHF
DNA: TGTGCCTGGAGTGTACCAGGCTATAGCAATCAGCCCCAGCATTTT

size: .
D: .
V: TRBV15
J: TRBJ2-7
CDR3: CATSRDRGRYEQYF
DNA: TGTGCCACCAGCAGAGACAGGGGTAGGTACGAGCAGTACTTC

size: .
D: TRBD1
V: TRBV28
J: TRBJ1-5
CDR3: CASSLFSWDRVNQPQHF
DNA: TGTGCCAGCAGTTTATTTAGTTGGGACAGGGTTAATCAGCCCCAGCATTTT

size: .
D: .
V: TRBV6-5
J: TRBJ2-2
CDR3: CASSYQDGGTGELFF
DNA: TGTGCCAGCAGTTACCAGGACGGAGGCACCGGGGAGCTGTTTTTT

size: .
D: .
V: TRBV9
J: TRBJ1-1
CDR3: CASSLTTDQNTEAFF
DNA: TGTGCCAGCAGCCTAACGACAGACCAGAACACTGAAGCTTTCTTT

size: .
D: TRBD2
V: TRBV5-5
J: TRBJ2-3
CDR3: CASSSRTSGTDTQYF
DNA: TGTGCCAGCAGCTCAAGGACTAGCGGCACAGATACGCAGTATTTT

size: .
D: .
V: TRBV13
J: TRBJ1-5
CDR3: CASGHSNQPQHF
DNA: TGTGCCAGCGGACACAGCAATCAGCCCCAGCATTTT

size: .
D: .
V: TRBV28
J: TRBJ2-3
CDR3: CASSLDGDTQYF
DNA: TGTGCCAGCAGTTTAGATGGGGATACGCAGTATTTT

size: .
D: .
V: TRBV7-9
J: TRBJ2-1
CDR3: CASSLAGSYNEQFF
DNA: TGTGCCAGCAGCTTAGCGGGCTCCTACAATGAGCAGTTCTTC

size: few
D: .
V: TRBV7-9
J: TRBJ2-2
CDR3: CASSQGRRPLNTGELFF
DNA: TGTGCCAGCAGCCAGGGGAGAAGGCCGCTTAACACCGGGGAGCTGTTTTTT

size: once
D: .
V: TRBV19
J: TRBJ1-1
CDR3: CASSIEGSRTEAFF
DNA: TGTGCCAGTAGTATCGAGGGGAGTAGGACTGAAGCTTTCTTT

size: .
D: .
V: TRBV9
J: TRBJ2-7
CDR3: CASNKGGGEQYF
DNA: TGTGCCAGCAACAAAGGTGGCGGCGAGCAGTACTTC

size: once
D: .
V: TRBV4-2
J: TRBJ1-2
CDR3: CASSQGLPSPYGYTF
DNA: TGTGCCAGCAGCCAAGGGCTCCCGAGCCCATACGGCTACACCTTC

size: few
D: .
V: TRBV19
J: TRBJ2-3
CDR3: CASSPLPSGSITDTQYF
DNA: TGTGCCAGTAGTCCCCTCCCCTCAGGGAGTATTACAGATACGCAGTATTTT

size: .
D: .
V: TRBV19
J: TRBJ2-1
CDR3: CASWNYNEQFF
DNA: TGTGCCAGCTGGAATTACAATGAGCAGTTCTTC

size: .
D: .
V: TRBV5-4
J: TRBJ1-5
CDR3: CASSLGNQPQHF
DNA: TGTGCCAGCAGCTTGGGGAATCAGCCCCAGCATTTT

size: once
D: .
V: TRBV29-1
J: TRBJ2-7
CDR3: CSVEYSAAEQYF
DNA: TGCAGCGTTGAATACTCGGCAGCCGAGCAGTACTTC

size: .
D: TRBD2
V: TRBV7-9
J: TRBJ2-7
CDR3: CASSREGGLAHEQYF
DNA: TGTGCCAGCAGCCGGGAGGGGGGACTAGCCCACGAGCAGTACTTC

size: .
D: TRBD1
V: TRBV5-1
J: TRBJ2-1
CDR3: CASSLETRQGSYNEQFF
DNA: TGCGCCAGCAGCTTGGAGACAAGACAGGGATCCTACAATGAGCAGTTCTTC

size: .
D: .
V: TRBV5-1
J: TRBJ2-3
CDR3: CASSPDTNWGTDTQYF
DNA: TGCGCCAGCAGCCCCGATACTAATTGGGGCACAGATACGCAGTATTTT

size: once
D: .
V: TRBV19
J: TRBJ2-1
CDR3: CASSIGQGNWQFF
DNA: TGTGCCAGTAGTATAGGCCAGGGGAACTGGCAGTTCTTC

size: .
D: TRBD2
V: TRBV29-1
J: TRBJ2-4
CDR3: CSAGGSVGIQYF
DNA: TGCAGCGCCGGGGGGTCGGTTGGCATTCAGTACTTC

size: .
D: .
V: TRBV6-5
J: TRBJ2-7
CDR3: CASSSRGLGSYEQYF
DNA: TGTGCCAGCAGCTCTAGGGGACTCGGATCCTACGAGCAGTACTTC

size: .
D: .
V: TRBV15
J: TRBJ2-7
CDR3: CATSMGTGPYEQYF
DNA: TGTGCCACCAGCATGGGGACCGGACCCTACGAGCAGTACTTC